This TCR beta chain derives from a study of T-cell reconstitution after alpha-beta-depleted transplantation in children. Molecular barcoding with unique molecular identifiers was used for the TCRbeta library. TCRdb re-derived calls from the PCR reads in MiXCR, one entry per CDR3 protein. The repertoire consists of tens of thousands of distinct CDR3 sequences, with about 7% occurring once and the leading ten covering around 2.6%. This clonotype has ten or more counts. The sequenced sample was PBMCs from the stem cell graft donor, obtained from the stem cell graft. The receptor's source is a human donor who donated a stem cell graft to a child with acute lymphoblastic leukemia.

The CDR3 is CASSPIGPMNTEAFF. The CDR3 nucleotides are TGTGCCAGCTCCCCCATAGGCCCCATGAACACTGAAGCTTTCTTT. This chain uses TRBV7-2 with TRBJ1-1; D is unresolved. The CDR3 runs 15 residues. Between the trimmed V and J ends, which lost 8 bases and 0 bases, there was a span of 16 bases. Per the germline V gene, CDR1 is SGHTA and CDR2 is FQGNSA.